This paragraph reports one T cell receptor beta chain. Antigen unknown. This entry comes from a study of shared clonotypes between healthy human individuals. Study-level background: Those who served as donors were a couple of women and a few men between the ages of 18 and 49. Study-wide results and limits: The naive CD4 repertoires of a few donors were compared, and around 4.9% of clonotypes were shared. Blood was the sole source, and tissue repertoires probably differ. Memory subsets had estimated richness that was generally smaller than that of naive subsets.

Naive CD8 populations comprised CD45RO-negative cells positively selected for CCR7, excluding terminally differentiated effector memory CD45RA+ cells. Data came from immunoSEQ multiplex PCR; TCRdb stores just in-frame clones and leaves some out. The sample carries about 2.1 million clones, roughly 91% recorded once. Specimen: naive CD8+ T cells from PBMCs. This clonotype was sampled from a man aged 18 to 30 in good health. Some clones in this sample may be carry-over from other donors' samples.

This CDR3 reads CASSEWLEGSNTGELFF. The DNA of the CDR3 is TGTGCCAGCAGCGAATGGTTGGAGGGATCGAACACCGGGGAGCTGTTTTTT. The chain couples TRBV2 to TRBJ2-2; tentative D call: TRBD2 (6 bases). Deletions cut 6 bases from V and 0 bases from J, with 17 bases between. The CDR3 extends over 17 amino acids. CDR1 SNHLY and CDR2 FYNNEI come from the germline V gene.